The source of this T cell receptor beta chain is a study of blood T cell repertoires in COVID-19. Study-level information: In each case, the material was cDNA or gDNA derived from T cells, B-cell-depleted T cells, or PBMCs.

CDR1 is LGHDT and CDR2 is YNNKEL in the germline V gene (reference sequence). The CDR3 extends over 14 amino acids. The germline V and J ends were trimmed by 0 bases and 6 bases, with 9 bases remaining between them. Repertoires were generated with immunoSEQ multiplex PCR, while TCRdb's copy carries only in-frame clones and drops some. This sample yields about 71,000 clones, of which approximately 90% are seen a single time; roughly 5% belongs to the top ten. This sequence was found in a woman between 18 and 30 years old with acute or convalescent COVID-19. Sequenced material: peripheral blood. This rearrangement joins TRBV3-1 (or the pseudogene TRBV3-2) to TRBJ1-5, with a weak D call TRBD1 (5 bases). CDR3 region: CASSQDPQGQPQHF. DNA for the CDR3: TGTGCCAGCAGCCAAGATCCCCAGGGTCAGCCCCAGCATTTT.